Listed below are T cell receptor beta chains from one sample, sequenced in a study of shared clonotypes between healthy human individuals. Only in-frame clones appear in the TCRdb table, and some are missing; sequencing was by immunoSEQ multiplex PCR. The top ten hold 0.61% of the sample, which has fewer than 1.4 million clones, more than 75% seen once. Sequenced: memory CD4+ T cells from PBMCs. The receptors originated from a man younger than 35 in good health. Some clones in this sample may be carry-over from other donors' samples. CDR3s include the opening cysteine and the closing phenylalanine or tryptophan. The D gene is left open where the match is weak. Some rows mark clone size as missing; the rest say once, few, many or name a class of expanded clone.

NA,TRBJ1-1,TRBV7-9,NA,CASSSRGGNTEAFF,TGTGCCAGCAGCTCTAGGGGCGGGAACACTGAAGCTTTCTTT
NA,TRBJ1-2,TRBV19,NA,CATHSDGYTF,TGTGCCACCCACAGTGATGGCTACACCTTC
NA,TRBJ1-3,TRBV28,few,CATTKSSGNTIYF,TGTGCCACCACTAAGAGCTCTGGAAACACCATATATTTT
NA,TRBJ1-5,TRBV7-8,NA,CASSSVTGPPFNQPQHF,TGTGCCAGCAGCTCCGTAACAGGACCCCCATTCAATCAGCCCCAGCATTTT
NA,TRBJ1-2,TRBV7-6,NA,CASSLGSPGNYGYTF,TGTGCCAGCAGCTTAGGCAGTCCAGGCAATTATGGCTACACCTTC
NA,TRBJ2-2,TRBV7-3,NA,CASSLIGGSERAGELFF,TGTGCCAGCAGCTTAATCGGTGGCAGCGAACGGGCCGGGGAGCTGTTTTTT
NA,TRBJ1-2,TRBV9,few,CASSVGERYTF,TGTGCCAGCAGCGTAGGGGAGCGCTACACCTTC
NA,TRBJ1-1,TRBV29-1,NA,CSVVLGSMNTEAFF,TGCAGCGTAGTTCTCGGGAGTATGAACACTGAAGCTTTCTTT
TRBD2,TRBJ2-1,TRBV9,NA,CASSVGTVINGRVYEQFF,TGTGCCAGCAGCGTAGGGACTGTTATTAACGGGAGGGTATATGAGCAGTTCTTC
NA,TRBJ2-3,TRBV5-1,NA,CASSTLLGDTQYF,TGCGCCAGCAGTACACTTCTGGGAGATACGCAGTATTTT
NA,TRBJ2-1,TRBV18,NA,CASSPPIGGNEQFF,TGTGCCAGCTCACCACCGATAGGAGGCAATGAGCAGTTCTTC
NA,TRBJ1-1,TRBV27,NA,CASSLSTVFGHMNTEAFF,TGTGCCAGCAGTTTATCCACAGTGTTTGGTCACATGAACACTGAAGCTTTCTTT
NA,TRBJ2-7,TRBV21-1,NA,CASSKGSTGGSYEQYF,TGTGCCAGCAGCAAGGGGTCCACAGGGGGCTCCTACGAGCAGTACTTC
NA,TRBJ2-7,TRBV5-1,once,CASSWGAYYEQYF,TGCGCCAGCAGCTGGGGGGCCTACTACGAGCAGTACTTC
NA,TRBJ1-1,TRBV7-3,NA,CASSLQGNTEAFF,TGTGCCAGCAGCCTGCAGGGAAACACTGAAGCTTTCTTT
NA,TRBJ2-7,TRBV11-3,NA,CASSLDRLSREQYF,TGTGCCAGCAGCTTAGATCGGCTATCTCGCGAGCAGTACTTC
NA,TRBJ1-2,TRBV28,once,CASTLAGGLGYTF,TGTGCCAGCACATTGGCCGGGGGCCTTGGCTACACCTTC
TRBD1,TRBJ2-1,TRBV28,NA,CASSPWGDRGYNEQFF,TGTGCCAGCAGTCCCTGGGGGGACAGGGGCTACAATGAGCAGTTCTTC
NA,TRBJ1-1,TRBV29-1,NA,CSVSMGTTEAFF,TGCAGCGTTTCAATGGGGACCACTGAAGCTTTCTTT
NA,TRBJ1-2,TRBV7-8,NA,CASSLAGQGYTF,TGTGCCAGCAGCTTAGCAGGACAGGGCTACACCTTC
TRBD1,TRBJ1-3,TRBV30,few,CAWGQGGNTIYF,TGTGCCTGGGGACAGGGAGGAAACACCATATATTTT
NA,TRBJ2-5,TRBV2,NA,CASRASVETQYF,TGTGCCAGCAGGGCTAGCGTGGAGACCCAGTACTTC
NA,TRBJ1-2,TRBV11-2,NA,CASSFDTVTSGYTF,TGTGCCAGCAGCTTCGATACAGTAACGAGCGGCTACACCTTC
NA,TRBJ1-5,TRBV2,NA,CASSASAGDQPQHF,TGTGCCAGCAGTGCCTCGGCTGGGGATCAGCCCCAGCATTTT
NA,TRBJ2-5,TRBV11-2,NA,CASSLVLRGQETQYF,TGTGCCAGCAGCTTGGTACTTCGGGGCCAAGAGACCCAGTACTTC
NA,TRBJ1-4,TRBV18,NA,CASSPAGIAKLFF,TGTGCCAGCTCACCGGCAGGGATTGCAAAACTGTTTTTT
TRBD1,TRBJ1-5,TRBV30,NA,CAWSWGVAAQGAQHF,TGTGCCTGGAGTTGGGGGGTGGCAGCTCAGGGGGCCCAGCATTTT
TRBD1,TRBJ2-5,TRBV18,NA,CASSPPDRGGETQYF,TGTGCCAGCTCACCCCCGGACAGGGGAGGAGAGACCCAGTACTTC
TRBD1,TRBJ2-5,TRBV5-4,NA,CASSSPQDDRAVGTQYF,TGTGCCAGCAGCTCCCCACAGGATGACAGGGCCGTGGGTACCCAGTACTTC
TRBD1,TRBJ1-1,TRBV10-3,NA,CAISETTGGTEAFF,TGTGCCATCAGTGAGACAACAGGGGGCACTGAGGCTTTCTTT
TRBD1,TRBJ2-7,TRBV15,NA,CATSRGVQGALREQYF,TGTGCCACCAGCAGAGGAGTACAGGGGGCGCTTCGCGAGCAGTACTTC
TRBD1,TRBJ1-2,TRBV7-3,NA,CASSRSWDRVNYGYTF,TGTGCCAGCAGCCGAAGTTGGGACAGGGTTAACTATGGCTACACCTTC
NA,TRBJ1-2,TRBV6-6,NA,CASSSRSMGYGYTF,TGTGCCAGCAGTAGTAGGAGTATGGGCTATGGCTACACCTTC
NA,TRBJ2-7,TRBV11-1,many,CASSLSEGRFSEQYF,TGTGCCAGCAGCTTAAGTGAGGGCCGGTTCTCCGAGCAGTACTTC